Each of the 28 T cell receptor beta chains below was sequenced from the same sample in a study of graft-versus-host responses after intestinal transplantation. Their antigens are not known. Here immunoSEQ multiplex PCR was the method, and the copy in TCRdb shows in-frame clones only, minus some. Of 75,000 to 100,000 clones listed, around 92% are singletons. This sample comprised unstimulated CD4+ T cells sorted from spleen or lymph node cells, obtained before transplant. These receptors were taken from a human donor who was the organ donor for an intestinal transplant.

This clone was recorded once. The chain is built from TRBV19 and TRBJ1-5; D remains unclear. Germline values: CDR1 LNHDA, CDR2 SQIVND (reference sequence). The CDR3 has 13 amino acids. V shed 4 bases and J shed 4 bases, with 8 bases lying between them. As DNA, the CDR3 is TGTGCCAGTAGTAGTACAGAGAATCAGCCCCAGCATTTT. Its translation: CASSSTENQPQHF.

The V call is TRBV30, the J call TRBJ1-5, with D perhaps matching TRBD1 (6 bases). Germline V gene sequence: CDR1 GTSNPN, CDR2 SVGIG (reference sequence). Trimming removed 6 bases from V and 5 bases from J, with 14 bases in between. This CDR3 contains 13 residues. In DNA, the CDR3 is TGTGCCTGTCAGACAGGCCCTTATCAGCCCCAGCATTTT. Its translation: CACQTGPYQPQHF.

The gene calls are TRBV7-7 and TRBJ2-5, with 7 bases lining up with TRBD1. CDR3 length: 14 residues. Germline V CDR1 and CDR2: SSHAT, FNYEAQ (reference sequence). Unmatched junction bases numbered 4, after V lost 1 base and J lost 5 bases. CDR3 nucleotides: TGTGCCAGCAGCTTAGGGCTGACAGGGGAGACCCAGTACTTC. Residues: CASSLGLTGETQYF.

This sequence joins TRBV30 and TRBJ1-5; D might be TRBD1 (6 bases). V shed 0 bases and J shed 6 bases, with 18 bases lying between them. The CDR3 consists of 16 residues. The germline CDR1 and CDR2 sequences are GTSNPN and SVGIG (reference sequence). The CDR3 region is CAWSVGAGGWSQPQHF. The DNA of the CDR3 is TGTGCCTGGAGTGTCGGGGCGGGGGGCTGGAGTCAGCCCCAGCATTTT.

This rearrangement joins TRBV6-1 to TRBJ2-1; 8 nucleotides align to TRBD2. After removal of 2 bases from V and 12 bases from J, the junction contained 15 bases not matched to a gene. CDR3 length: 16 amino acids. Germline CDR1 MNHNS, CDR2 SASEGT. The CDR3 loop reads CASSENLRASGRRQFF. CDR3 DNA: TGTGCCAGCAGTGAAAATCTGCGGGCTAGCGGGCGTCGGCAGTTCTTC.

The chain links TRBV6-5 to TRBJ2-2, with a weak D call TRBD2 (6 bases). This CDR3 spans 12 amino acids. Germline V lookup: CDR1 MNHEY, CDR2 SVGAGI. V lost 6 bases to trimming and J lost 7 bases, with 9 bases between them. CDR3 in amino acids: CASRRGVGELFF. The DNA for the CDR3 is TGTGCCAGCAGGCGGGGCGTCGGGGAGCTGTTTTTT.

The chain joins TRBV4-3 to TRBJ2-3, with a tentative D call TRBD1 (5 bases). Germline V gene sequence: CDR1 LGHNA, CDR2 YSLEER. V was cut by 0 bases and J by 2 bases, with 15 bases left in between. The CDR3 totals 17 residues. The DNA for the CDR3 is TGCGCCAGCAGCCAAGACTGGCAGGGTCGGCCCACAGATACGCAGTATTTT. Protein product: CASSQDWQGRPTDTQYF.

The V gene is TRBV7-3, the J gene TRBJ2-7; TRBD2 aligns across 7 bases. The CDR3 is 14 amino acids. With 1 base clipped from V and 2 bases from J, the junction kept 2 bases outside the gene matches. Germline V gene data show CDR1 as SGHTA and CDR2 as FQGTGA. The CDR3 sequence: CASSLKAGPYEQYF. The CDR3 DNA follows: TGTGCCAGCAGCTTAAAAGCGGGACCCTACGAGCAGTACTTC.

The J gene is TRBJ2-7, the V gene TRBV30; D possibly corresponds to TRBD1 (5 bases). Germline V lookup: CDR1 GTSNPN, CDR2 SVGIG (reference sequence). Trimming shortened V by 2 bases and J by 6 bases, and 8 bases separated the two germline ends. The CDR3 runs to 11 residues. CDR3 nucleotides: TGTGCCTGGAGTAAGCAGGGCGAGCAGTACTTC. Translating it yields CAWSKQGEQYF.

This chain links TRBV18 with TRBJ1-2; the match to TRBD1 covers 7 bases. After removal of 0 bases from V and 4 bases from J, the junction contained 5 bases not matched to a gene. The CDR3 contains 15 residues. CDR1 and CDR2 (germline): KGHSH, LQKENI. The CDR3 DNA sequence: TGTGCCAGCTCACCACCGGCTGACAGGGTCTATGGCTACACCTTC. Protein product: CASSPPADRVYGYTF.

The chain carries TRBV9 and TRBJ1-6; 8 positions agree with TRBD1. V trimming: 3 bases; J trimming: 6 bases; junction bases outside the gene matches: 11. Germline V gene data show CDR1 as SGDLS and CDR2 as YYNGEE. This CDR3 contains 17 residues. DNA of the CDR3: TGTGCCAGCAGCGCGGACAGGGTCTGGGTCCGTAATTCACCCCTCCACTTT. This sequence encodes CASSADRVWVRNSPLHF.

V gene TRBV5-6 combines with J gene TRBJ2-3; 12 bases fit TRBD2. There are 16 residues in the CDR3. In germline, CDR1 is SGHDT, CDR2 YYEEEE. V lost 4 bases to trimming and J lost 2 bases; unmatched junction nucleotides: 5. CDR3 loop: CASSRLAGGSTDTQYF. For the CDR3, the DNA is TGTGCCAGCAGCCGTCTAGCGGGGGGGTCCACAGATACGCAGTATTTT. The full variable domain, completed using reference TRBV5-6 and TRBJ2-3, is DAGVTQSPTHLIKTRGQQVTLRCSPKSGHDTVSWYQQALGQGPQFIFQYYEEEERQRGNFPDRFSGHQFPNYSSELNVNALLLGDSALYLCASSRLAGGSTDTQYFGPGTRLTVL.

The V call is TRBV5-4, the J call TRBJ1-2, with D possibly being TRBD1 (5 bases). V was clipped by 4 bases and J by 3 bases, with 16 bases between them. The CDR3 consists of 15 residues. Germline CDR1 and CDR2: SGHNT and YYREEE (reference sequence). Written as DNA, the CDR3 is TGTGCCAGCAGCGGGGCGCAGGGCCGGGACTATGGCTACACCTTC. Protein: CASSGAQGRDYGYTF.

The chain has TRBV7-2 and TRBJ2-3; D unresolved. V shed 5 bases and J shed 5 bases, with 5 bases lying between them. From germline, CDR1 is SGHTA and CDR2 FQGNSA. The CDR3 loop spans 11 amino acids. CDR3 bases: TGTGCCAGCAGCCCGAGAGATACGCAGTATTTT. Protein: CASSPRDTQYF.

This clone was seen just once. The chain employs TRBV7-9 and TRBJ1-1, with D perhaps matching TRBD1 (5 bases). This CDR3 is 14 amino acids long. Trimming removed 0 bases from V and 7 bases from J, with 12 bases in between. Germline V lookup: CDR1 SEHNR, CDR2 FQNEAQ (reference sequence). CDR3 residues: CASSLAGLSSEAFF. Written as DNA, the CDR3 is TGTGCCAGCAGCTTAGCGGGGCTCTCGAGTGAAGCTTTCTTT.

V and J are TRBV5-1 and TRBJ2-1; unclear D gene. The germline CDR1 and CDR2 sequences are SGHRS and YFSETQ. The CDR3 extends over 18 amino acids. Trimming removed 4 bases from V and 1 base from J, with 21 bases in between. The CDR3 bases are TGCGCCAGCAGCCAGCTTGGGTTCTCACCACTATCCTACAATGAGCAGTTCTTC. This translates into CASSQLGFSPLSYNEQFF. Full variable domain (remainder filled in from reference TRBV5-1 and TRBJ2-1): KAGVTQTPRYLIKTRGQQVTLSCSPISGHRSVSWYQQTPGQGLQFLFEYFSETQRNKGNFPGRFSGRQFSNSRSEMNVSTLELGDSALYLCASSQLGFSPLSYNEQFFGPGTRLTVL.

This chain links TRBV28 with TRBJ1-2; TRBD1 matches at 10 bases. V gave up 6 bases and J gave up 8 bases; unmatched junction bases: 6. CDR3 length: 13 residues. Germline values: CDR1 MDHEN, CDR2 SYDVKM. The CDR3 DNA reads TGTGCCAGCAGAAGACAGGGGGCGCAAGGCTACACCTTC. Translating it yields CASRRQGAQGYTF.

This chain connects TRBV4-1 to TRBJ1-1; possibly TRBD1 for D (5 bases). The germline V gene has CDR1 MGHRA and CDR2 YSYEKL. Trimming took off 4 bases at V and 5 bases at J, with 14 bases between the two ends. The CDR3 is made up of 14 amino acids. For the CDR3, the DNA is TGCGCCAGCAGCCCTTGGGGGGGAAGTACTGAAGCTTTCTTT. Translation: CASSPWGGSTEAFF.

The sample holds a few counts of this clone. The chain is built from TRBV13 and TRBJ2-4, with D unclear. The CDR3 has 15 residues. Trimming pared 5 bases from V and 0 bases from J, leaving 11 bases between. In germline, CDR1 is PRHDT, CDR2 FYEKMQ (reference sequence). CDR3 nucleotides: TGTGCCAGCAGCCCCCCCGGAGTAGCCAAAAACATTCAGTACTTC. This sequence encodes CASSPPGVAKNIQYF.

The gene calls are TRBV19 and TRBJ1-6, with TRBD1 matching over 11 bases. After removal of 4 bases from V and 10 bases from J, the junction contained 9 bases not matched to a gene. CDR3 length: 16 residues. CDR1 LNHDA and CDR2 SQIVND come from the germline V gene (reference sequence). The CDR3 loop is CASSTPGQGVGSPLHF. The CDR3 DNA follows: TGTGCCAGTAGTACTCCGGGACAGGGGGTAGGGTCACCCCTCCACTTT.

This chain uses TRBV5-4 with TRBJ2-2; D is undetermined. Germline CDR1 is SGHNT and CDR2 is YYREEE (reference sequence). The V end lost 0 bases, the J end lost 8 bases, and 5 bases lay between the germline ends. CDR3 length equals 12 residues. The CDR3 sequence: CASSLVSGELFF. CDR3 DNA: TGTGCCAGCAGCTTGGTTTCGGGGGAGCTGTTTTTT.

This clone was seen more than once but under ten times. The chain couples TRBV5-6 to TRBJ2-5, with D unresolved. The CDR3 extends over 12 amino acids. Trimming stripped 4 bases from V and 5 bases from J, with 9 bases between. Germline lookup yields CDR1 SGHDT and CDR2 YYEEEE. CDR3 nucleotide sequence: TGTGCCAGCAGCCGCAAACTTGAGACCCAGTACTTC. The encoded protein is CASSRKLETQYF. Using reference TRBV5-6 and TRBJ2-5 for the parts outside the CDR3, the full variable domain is DAGVTQSPTHLIKTRGQQVTLRCSPKSGHDTVSWYQQALGQGPQFIFQYYEEEERQRGNFPDRFSGHQFPNYSSELNVNALLLGDSALYLCASSRKLETQYFGPGTRLLVL.

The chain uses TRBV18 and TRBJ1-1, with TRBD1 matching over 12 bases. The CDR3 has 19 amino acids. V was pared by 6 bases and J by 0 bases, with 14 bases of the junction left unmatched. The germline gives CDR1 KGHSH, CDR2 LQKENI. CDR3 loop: CASSSGQGAILGLNTEAFF. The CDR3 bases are TGTGCCAGCTCCTCGGGACAGGGGGCGATTTTGGGGCTGAACACTGAAGCTTTCTTT.

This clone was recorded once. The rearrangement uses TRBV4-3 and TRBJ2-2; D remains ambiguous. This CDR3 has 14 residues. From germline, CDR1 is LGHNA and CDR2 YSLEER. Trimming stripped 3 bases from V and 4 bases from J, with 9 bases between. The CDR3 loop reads CASSHTTFTGELFF. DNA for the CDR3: TGCGCCAGCAGCCACACTACATTCACCGGGGAGCTGTTTTTT.

The CDR3 coding sequence is TGCGCCAGCAGCCAAGAAATGCAGGGAAGTCAGCCCCAGCATTTT. Its translation is CASSQEMQGSQPQHF. V usage is TRBV4-1 and J usage is TRBJ1-5; D possibly corresponds to TRBD1 (5 bases). CDR1 is MGHRA and CDR2 is YSYEKL in the germline V gene. CDR3 length: 15 residues. V lost 0 bases and J 6 bases, leaving 12 bases between the germline ends.

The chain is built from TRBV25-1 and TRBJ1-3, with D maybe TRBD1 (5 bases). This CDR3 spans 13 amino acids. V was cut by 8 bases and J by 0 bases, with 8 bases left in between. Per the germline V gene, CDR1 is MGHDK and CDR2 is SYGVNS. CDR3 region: CASQGYSGNTIYF. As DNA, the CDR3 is TGTGCCAGCCAGGGTTACTCTGGAAACACCATATATTTT.

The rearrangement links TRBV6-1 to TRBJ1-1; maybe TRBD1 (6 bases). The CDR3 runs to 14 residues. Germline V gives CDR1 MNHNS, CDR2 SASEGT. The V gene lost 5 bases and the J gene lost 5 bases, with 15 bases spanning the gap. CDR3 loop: CASSYTGLGTEAFF. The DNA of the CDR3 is TGTGCCAGCAGTTATACAGGGCTCGGAACTGAAGCTTTCTTT.

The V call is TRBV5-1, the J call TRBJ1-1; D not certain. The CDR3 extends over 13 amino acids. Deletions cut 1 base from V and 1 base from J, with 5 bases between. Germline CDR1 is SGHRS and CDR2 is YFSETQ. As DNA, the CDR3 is TGCGCCAGCAGCTTGACCAGGAACACTGAAGCTTTCTTT. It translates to CASSLTRNTEAFF. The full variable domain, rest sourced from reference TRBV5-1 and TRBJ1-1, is KAGVTQTPRYLIKTRGQQVTLSCSPISGHRSVSWYQQTPGQGLQFLFEYFSETQRNKGNFPGRFSGRQFSNSRSEMNVSTLELGDSALYLCASSLTRNTEAFFGQGTRLTVV.